The entry that follows covers one T cell receptor beta chain sequence. Its antigen is unknown. Germline V gene sequence: CDR1 SEHNR, CDR2 FQNEAQ (reference sequence). CDR3 length: 17 amino acids. Trimming took 3 bases from V and 2 from J, leaving 17 bases between them. The source of the sample is a study of identifying expanded T cells in peripheral blood. Points from the study as a whole: Variance in clone template counts between approximately 2-week samples significantly increased with total template count across all healthy donors. About 1.2 clones differed between technical replicates, versus approximately 16 and 20 over time.

The table came from immunoSEQ multiplex PCR; TCRdb's copy has only in-frame clones and leaves some out. Of about 84,000 clones listed, around 87% are singletons. The sample comprised blood. The clonotype originates from a person aged 18 to 75 in good health. The gene calls are TRBV7-9 and TRBJ2-1, with D tentatively TRBD1 or TRBD2 (6 bases each). The CDR3, as DNA: TGTGCCAGCAGCTTTCCCGTGAGGGGGGTAGCCTACAATGAGCAGTTCTTC. This codes for CASSFPVRGVAYNEQFF.